This T cell receptor beta chain is drawn from a study of shared clonotypes between healthy human individuals (dated by TCRdb to between 2020 and 2021). Regarding the study in general: A couple of women and three men aged 18 to 49 years were included in the cohort. To estimate repertoire size and how much clonotype sharing occurs between individuals, the study deeply sequenced the blood TCR repertoires of roughly 5 healthy adults. Leukapheresis yielded between about 0.9 and 9.5 billion PBMCs per donor. For each donor, CD4 naive and CD4 memory were each given three plates, CD8 naive was given two plates, and CD8 memory was given one plate. To increase sequencing depth and limit assay-specific biases, TCR repertoire library preparation and sequencing were carried out by different laboratories using diverse techniques. Paper-wide results and their limitations: Across four donors, approximately 4.6% of naive CD4, approximately 3.5% of naive CD8, roughly 2.2% of memory CD4, and about 0.4% of memory CD8 clonotypes were shared. Naive subsets generally had larger estimated clonotype richness than memory subsets did. Pairwise subsampling indicated that sequencing depth was expected to affect the degree of clonotype sharing among donors. Because the study included a small number of donors, the genetic and exposure-history diversity represented was limited. Incomplete sequencing was indicated by rarefaction of sorted-subset datasets, despite the large sequencing depth. Sampling was restricted to blood, and TCR repertoires in tissues likely differ from the TCR repertoires found in blood. Compared with non-shared clonotypes, clonotypes shared by all four sorted-subset donors had higher generation probabilities.

Using the deep immunoSEQ assay, multiplex PCR amplified TCR CDR3 regions from genomic DNA. For each cell subset, the extracted genomic DNA was distributed evenly across all wells of several immunoSEQ 96-well plates, and each plate served as one replicate. For sorted subsets, each replicate PCR was loaded with about 0.2 ug genomic DNA, equivalent to 25,000 to 30,000 T cell genomes. Purified libraries were measured with a Qubit 3.0 fluorometer, size-checked on a Bioanalyzer 2100, and measured again with the KAPA Library Quantification kit. Every immunoSEQ 96-well plate was sequenced on a dedicated single-read 150-cycle Illumina NextSeq 550 flow cell. The paper's data handling went like this. The immunoSEQ output contained only junctional sequences without quality scores, so filtering could not match that applied to full-length reads. To assign V/J genes and CDR3, sequences were annotated using PyIR, a Python wrapper for IgBLAST v1.9, with IMGT germline references. Reads with weak V/J assignments (E-value above 1e-6), missing CDR3, stop codons, out-of-frame junctions, or ambiguous translated residues were removed. A V3J clonotype was defined by an identical inferred V gene, J gene, and CDR3 amino acid sequence. Percentage overlap between repertoires was calculated by dividing the number of shared unique clonotypes by the size of the smaller repertoire. Richness of each repertoire was evaluated using RTK rarefaction, the Chao1 estimator, and Recon v2.1 estimates of unobserved clonotypes. Generation probabilities for all TCRbeta clonotypes obtained by the gDNA method from a few donors were computed using OLGA. The clones in this table, taken by TCRdb from immuneACCESS, are in-frame only. Not every clone is retained; where verified, under half of the shortfall comes from an unresolved V gene, and the cause of the rest is unknown. V and J calls and clone size are given by that table; D and trimming were obtained from the DNA. Here the sample has a few million clones; roughly 93% occur a single time. The ten largest clones capture 0.39% of the sample.

Healthy HIV-negative adults with no recently reported acute infections or vaccinations were included as donors. Every donor was a Caucasian adult residing in Nashville, Tennessee, USA. CD4+ T cells were enriched by magnetic negative selection; naive cells were then positively selected on CD45RA, and the negative fraction formed the memory subset. After blood collection by leukapheresis, PBMCs were isolated using Ficoll-Histopaque density gradient centrifugation and then cryopreserved in the vapor phase of liquid nitrogen. Analytical flow cytometry was used to check the purity and quantity of every magnetically sorted T cell population. Genomic DNA was isolated from every sorted fraction and measured by UV absorbance on a Nanodrop 2000c. Remarks on this clone: Its antigen specificity is not known. Per-base quality was not reported, and no clone a single base away is much larger than it.

The CDR3, from cysteine to phenylalanine, totals 14 residues. Just the 42-base CDR3 DNA is kept, in frame starting at base 1. Trimming removed 7 bases from V and 3 bases from J; the gene matches leave 8 bases unexplained. CDR1 and CDR2 were assigned from the germline V gene as SQVTM and ANQGSEA. The chain joins TRBV29-1 to TRBJ2-3; 9 bases in the junction line up with TRBD1. The sequenced sample was naive CD4+ T cells from PBMCs. Interpreted using the paper, the cell subset or site label stands for: CD45RA+ positively selected. The clonotype was recovered from a man aged 18 to 29 in good health. Some clones in this sample may be carry-over from other donors' samples. The sequenced DNA is TGCAGCGGTGGACAGGGGTTTAGAACAGATACGCAGTATTTT. Translated, this is CSGGQGFRTDTQYF.